This passage covers 8 T cell receptor beta chains from one sample sequenced in a study of blood T cell repertoires in COVID-19. Assay used: immunoSEQ multiplex PCR; TCRdb lists only in-frame clones, some missing. This sample has about 380,000 clones; about 80% occur once, and the top ten carry more than 0.85%. Sequenced material: peripheral blood. These receptor sequences come from a human donor with acute or convalescent COVID-19. The donor label of this sample is uncertain.

This clone was seen more than once but under ten times. CDR3 nucleotide sequence: TGTGCCAGCTCACCATATACAGGGGGAGACACCGGGGAGCTGTTTTTT. Translated: CASSPYTGGDTGELFF. This chain connects TRBV18 to TRBJ2-2; 8 bases agree with TRBD1. V lost 2 bases to trimming and J lost 3 bases; unmatched junction nucleotides: 5. This CDR3 contains 16 residues. From germline, CDR1 is KGHSH and CDR2 LQKENI.

In its sample, this clone was seen a few times. The V call is TRBV7-8, the J call TRBJ1-2; D not resolved. Trimming took 5 bases from V and 2 from J, leaving 21 bases between them. The CDR3 has 17 amino acids. Germline V gene lookup returns CDR1 SGHVS and CDR2 FQNEAQ. CDR3 in DNA: TGTGCCAGCAGCCCACACCTTTCAGGCGGAGGGAACTATGGCTACACCTTC. This sequence encodes CASSPHLSGGGNYGYTF.

The chain employs TRBV30 and TRBJ2-7, with 8 bases identical to TRBD2. Unmatched junction bases numbered 8, after V lost 1 base and J lost 3 bases. Looked up from germline, CDR1 is GTSNPN and CDR2 is SVGIG (reference sequence). The CDR3 runs 15 residues. CDR3 in DNA: TGTGCCTGGAGTGGGATCACTAGCGGACACTACGAGCAGTACTTC. It specifies CAWSGITSGHYEQYF. Drawing the rest from reference TRBV30 and TRBJ2-7, the complete variable domain is SQTIHQWPATLVQPVGSPLSLECTVEGTSNPNLYWYRQAAGRGLQLLFYSVGIGQISSEVPQNLSASRPQDRQFILSSKKLLLSDSGFYLCAWSGITSGHYEQYFGPGTRLTVT.

The chain uses TRBV18 and TRBJ1-2, with TRBD1 identical over 8 bases. Unmatched junction bases numbered 9, after V lost 7 bases and J lost 8 bases. The germline CDR1 and CDR2 sequences are KGHSH and LQKENI. This CDR3 spans 13 amino acids. CDR3 region: CASYGQGTGGYTF. The DNA of the CDR3 is TGTGCCAGCTACGGACAGGGAACAGGGGGCTACACCTTC.

The J gene is TRBJ1-3, the V gene TRBV7-9; D gene uncertain. Trimming left V 5 bases short and J 1 base short, with 12 bases between. The germline V gene encodes CDR1 SEHNR and CDR2 FQNEAQ (reference sequence). This CDR3 is 15 amino acids long. The CDR3 loop is CASSPTRFSGNTIYF. The CDR3 DNA reads TGTGCCAGCAGCCCGACCAGGTTTTCTGGAAACACCATATATTTT.

The chain links TRBV28 to TRBJ2-5; TRBD2 agrees at 9 bases. The CDR3 consists of 17 residues. Germline V gives CDR1 MDHEN, CDR2 SYDVKM. J was trimmed by 1 base and V by 5 bases; bases with no gene match: 11. The CDR3 spells CASSPGGLAGPQETQYF. The CDR3 nucleotides are TGTGCCAGCAGTCCGGGGGGCCTAGCGGGGCCCCAAGAGACCCAGTACTTC. The variable domain in full, completed from reference TRBV28 and TRBJ2-5, reads DVKVTQSSRYLVKRTGEKVFLECVQDMDHENMFWYRQDPGLGLRLIYFSYDVKMKEKGDIPEGYSVSREKKERFSLILESASTNQTSMYLCASSPGGLAGPQETQYFGPGTRLLVL.

The chain couples TRBV28 to TRBJ1-2; D might be TRBD1 (6 bases). The CDR3 loop spans 15 amino acids. Trimming pared 3 bases from V and 4 bases from J, leaving 15 bases between. Germline V CDR1 and CDR2: MDHEN, SYDVKM. The CDR3 coding sequence is TGTGCCAGCAGTTTTTTGAGGGGGGGTCCCTATGGCTACACCTTC. Amino acids: CASSFLRGGPYGYTF.

The chain recombines TRBV1 with TRBJ2-2; the DNA was not compared with TRBD2, the D call given in the table. TRBV1 is termed a pseudogene. The CDR3 totals 12 residues. The CDR3 coding sequence is TGCACCAGCACTAGTGGTACCGGGGAGCTGTTTTTT. Amino acids: CTSTSGTGELFF.